These T cell receptor beta chains were read from a single sample in a study of a mutant IDH1 vaccine in newly diagnosed glioma. Profiling relied on immunoSEQ multiplex PCR, and the TCRdb table lists in-frame clones only, not all of them. Of around 56,000 clones listed, around 90% are singletons. The sequences come from PBMCs, collected from a glioma patient treated with radiotherapy, temozolomide or both. The source is a man between 45 and 60 years old with glioma. CDR3s include the opening cysteine and the closing phenylalanine or tryptophan. A D gene is named only where the DNA matches it firmly. The size of a clone is reported for some rows only, either as once, few or many, or as a class for expanded clones.

j_gene | v_gene | abundance | d_gene | CDR3nt | CDR3aa
TRBJ1-1 | TRBV4-1 | few | TRBD1 | TGCGCCAGCAGCCACCAAACAGGGGGCGCGACTGAAGCTTTCTTT | CASSHQTGGATEAFF
TRBJ1-2 | TRBV4-1 | NA | NA | TGCGCCAGCAGCCAAGACGGGGATCACTATGGCTACACCTTC | CASSQDGDHYGYTF
TRBJ2-2 | TRBV9 | NA | TRBD1 | TGTGCCAGCAGCTTCCCGAGCACGGACAGGGGGCGCACCGGGGAGCTGTTTTTT | CASSFPSTDRGRTGELFF
TRBJ2-3 | TRBV11-3 | NA | NA | TGTGCCAGCAGTGCTACCGTGCTTCCCACAGATACGCAGTATTTT | CASSATVLPTDTQYF
TRBJ1-5 | TRBV7-8 | NA | TRBD1 | TGTGCCAGCACTGGGACAGGGGGCAATCAGCCCCAGCATTTT | CASTGTGGNQPQHF
TRBJ2-7 | TRBV10-3 | once | TRBD2 | TGTGCCATCAGCTCTAGCGGGAGAGACTCCTACGAGCAGTACTTC | CAISSSGRDSYEQYF
TRBJ1-1 | TRBV6-5 | once | NA | TGTGCCAGCAGTTACACCGGGACAGAAGCTTTCTTT | CASSYTGTEAFF
TRBJ1-4 | TRBV19 | NA | NA | TGTGCCAGTAGTATGGGTTTCCGGAGGGGTGAAAAACTGTTTTTT | CASSMGFRRGEKLFF
TRBJ2-5 | TRBV6-1 | NA | TRBD2 | TGTGCCAGCAGTGGCGGGACTAGCGGAGGGGAAGAGACCCAGTACTTC | CASSGGTSGGEETQYF
TRBJ2-2 | TRBV4-2 | few | NA | TGTGCCAGCAGCGGACCTATTTTAGGACTAAAGAACACCGGGGAGCTGTTTTTT | CASSGPILGLKNTGELFF
TRBJ2-7 | TRBV27 | NA | TRBD1 | TGTGCCAGCAGTTTTACAGGGGGAAACTCCTACGAGCAGTACTTC | CASSFTGGNSYEQYF
TRBJ2-1 | TRBV6-5 | NA | NA | TGTGCCAGCACCGACGACAGGTTCAGGGTCGGTGAGCAGTTCTTC | CASTDDRFRVGEQFF
TRBJ2-1 | TRBV5-1 | NA | TRBD2 | TGCGCCAGCAGCCCAATTAGCGGGAGTTTATCCTACAATGAGCAGTTCTTC | CASSPISGSLSYNEQFF
TRBJ2-5 | TRBV5-6 | NA | TRBD1 | TGTGCCAGCAGCGTAGGGACAGAAGAGACCCAGTACTTC | CASSVGTEETQYF
TRBJ1-5 | TRBV13 | NA | NA | TGTGCCAGTCTGCGCGGGGGCGGCAATCAGCCCCAGCATTTT | CASLRGGGNQPQHF
TRBJ1-2 | TRBV7-6 | NA | TRBD1 | TGTGCCAGCAGCTTCCAGGGGGCTCTCAAGGATGGCTACACCTTC | CASSFQGALKDGYTF
TRBJ2-1 | TRBV27 | NA | TRBD2 | TGTGCCAGCAGTTCCCAGCGGGGAAGCTCCTACAATGAGCAGTTCTTC | CASSSQRGSSYNEQFF
TRBJ1-5 | TRBV4-2 | once | NA | TGTGCCAGCAGCCCCCTAAAGGCGGGGGGCCAGCCCCAGCATTTT | CASSPLKAGGQPQHF
TRBJ1-2 | TRBV6-1 | few | NA | TGTGCCACCCGTCCGTCCATGGGCTATGGCTACACCTTC | CATRPSMGYGYTF
TRBJ2-5 | TRBV5-1 | NA | NA | TGCGCCAGCAGCCCCGGGGGTAGGGGCGGGGAGACCCAGTACTTC | CASSPGGRGGETQYF
TRBJ2-7 | TRBV2 | NA | TRBD1 | TGTGCCAGCAGTGCCGGGACAGGGTACTACGAGCAGTACTTC | CASSAGTGYYEQYF
TRBJ2-7 | TRBV7-5 | NA | NA | TGTGCCAGAAGCTTCCGGGGGGGCAGCAACCGCTCCTACGAGCAGTACTTC | CARSFRGGSNRSYEQYF
TRBJ1-6 | TRBV9 | NA | NA | TGTGCCAGCAGCGGGGACACCAGCTCCTATAATTCACCCCTCCACTTT | CASSGDTSSYNSPLHF
TRBJ2-7 | TRBV10-3 | NA | TRBD2 | TGTGCCATCAGTGAGTCGACTAGCGGGAAGGCCCGATACGAGCAGTACTTC | CAISESTSGKARYEQYF
TRBJ2-3 | TRBV4-1 | NA | NA | TGCGCCAGCAGCGGGTCTAAGGGGCCGTACAGCACAGATACGCAGTATTTT | CASSGSKGPYSTDTQYF
TRBJ2-2 | TRBV19 | NA | NA | TGTGCCAGTAGTATTATGGGACCCAGCGCCGGGGAGCTGTTTTTT | CASSIMGPSAGELFF
TRBJ2-3 | TRBV2 | NA | TRBD1 | TGTGCCAGCAGGGGACAGGGTGGCACAGATACGCAGTATTTT | CASRGQGGTDTQYF
TRBJ2-2 | TRBV15 | NA | TRBD2 | TGTGCCACCAGCTCGGGACTAGCAGTCAACACCGGGGAGCTGTTTTTT | CATSSGLAVNTGELFF
TRBJ1-2 | TRBV27 | NA | NA | TGTGCCAGCAGCCCACGGGGGGGGGAGGGCGGCTACACCTTC | CASSPRGGEGGYTF
TRBJ1-1 | TRBV5-4 | NA | TRBD1 | TGTGCCAGCAGCCCAGGGACAGGGGGAATGAACACTGAAGCTTTCTTT | CASSPGTGGMNTEAFF
TRBJ2-7 | TRBV10-3 | NA | TRBD2 | TGTGCCATCAGTGAGAGTGGGGATAGCGGGGGGGTTAGCTACGAGCAGTACTTC | CAISESGDSGGVSYEQYF